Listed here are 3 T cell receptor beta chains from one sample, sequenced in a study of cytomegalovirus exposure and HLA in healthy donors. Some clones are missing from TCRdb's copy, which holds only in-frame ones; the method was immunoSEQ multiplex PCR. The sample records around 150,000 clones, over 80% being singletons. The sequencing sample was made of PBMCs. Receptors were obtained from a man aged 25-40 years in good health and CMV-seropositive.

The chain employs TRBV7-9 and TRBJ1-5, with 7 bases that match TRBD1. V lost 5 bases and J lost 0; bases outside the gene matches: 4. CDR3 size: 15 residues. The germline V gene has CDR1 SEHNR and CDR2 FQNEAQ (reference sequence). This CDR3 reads CASSPTGYSNQPQHF. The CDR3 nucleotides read TGTGCCAGCAGCCCGACAGGGTATAGCAATCAGCCCCAGCATTTT. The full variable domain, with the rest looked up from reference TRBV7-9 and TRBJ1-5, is DTGVSQNPRHKITKRGQNVTFRCDPISEHNRLYWYRQTLGQGPEFLTYFQNEAQLEKSRLLSDRFSAERPKGSFSTLEIQRTEQGDSAMYLCASSPTGYSNQPQHFGDGTRLSIL.

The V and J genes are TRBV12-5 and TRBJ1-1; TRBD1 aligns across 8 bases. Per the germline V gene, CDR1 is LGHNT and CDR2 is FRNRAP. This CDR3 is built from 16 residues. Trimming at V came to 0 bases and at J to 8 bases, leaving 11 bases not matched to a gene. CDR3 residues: CASGLVPTGGPAEAFF. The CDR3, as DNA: TGTGCTAGTGGTTTGGTCCCCACAGGGGGTCCCGCCGAAGCTTTCTTT.

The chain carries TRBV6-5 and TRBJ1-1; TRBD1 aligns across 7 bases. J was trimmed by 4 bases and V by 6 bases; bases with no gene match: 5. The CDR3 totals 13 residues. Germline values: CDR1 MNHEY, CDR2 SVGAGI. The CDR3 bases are TGTGCCAGCAGGACAGGGTTGGTCACTGAAGCTTTCTTT. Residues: CASRTGLVTEAFF.